The 21 T cell receptor beta chains in this list originate from one sample, sequenced in a study of blood T cell repertoires in COVID-19. Produced via immunoSEQ multiplex PCR; TCRdb's table is partial and in-frame only. The sample holds some 11,000 clones, around 72% seen once. The sample consisted of peripheral blood. The receptors shown here come from a human donor in a cohort sampled during active COVID-19.

V and J are TRBV5-1 and TRBJ1-6; TRBD1 matches 9 bases. The ends lost 0 bases at V and 6 bases at J; junction bases unmatched: 4. In germline, CDR1 is SGHRS, CDR2 YFSETQ. The CDR3 has 16 amino acids. CDR3 sequence (DNA): TGCGCCAGCAGCTTGGAGGACAGGGGACCTAATTCACCCCTCCACTTT. Protein product: CASSLEDRGPNSPLHF.

The V and J genes are TRBV13 and TRBJ2-3; 11 bases map to TRBD2. Germline trimming cut 4 bases from V and 0 bases from J; bases unmatched to any gene: 12. Germline V lookup: CDR1 PRHDT, CDR2 FYEKMQ (reference sequence). There are 19 residues in the CDR3. CDR3 sequence: CASSSPLAGGKRSTDTQYF. The CDR3 nucleotides are TGTGCCAGCAGCTCTCCTCTAGCGGGGGGCAAACGCAGCACAGATACGCAGTATTTT.

This clone rates as medium-sized. V usage is TRBV5-1 and J usage is TRBJ1-2; D is perhaps TRBD1 (5 bases). This CDR3 spans 16 amino acids. Looked up from germline, CDR1 is SGHRS and CDR2 is YFSETQ. Trimming left V 1 base short and J 2 bases short, with 15 bases between. CDR3 nucleotides: TGCGCCAGCAGCTTGAGGGGTGGGGCCCTGAACTATGGCTACACCTTC. This gives the protein CASSLRGGALNYGYTF.

The V call is TRBV5-1, the J call TRBJ1-6; D gene ambiguous. Germline CDR1 reads SGHRS; CDR2 reads YFSETQ. Trimming cost V 4 bases and J 7 bases, with 15 bases left between them. The CDR3 totals 15 residues. The CDR3 DNA reads as TGCGCCAGCAGCCCGGGAGATTTGATGAATTCACCCCTCCACTTT. Its translation: CASSPGDLMNSPLHF.

This chain uses TRBV6-5 with TRBJ1-3; 7 bases map to TRBD1. Germline CDR1 reads MNHEY; CDR2 reads SVGAGI. The CDR3 loop spans 14 amino acids. The V gene end was trimmed by 5 bases and the J gene end by 3 bases; junction bases not matched to a gene: 4. CDR3: CASSTRDSGNTIYF. The DNA for the CDR3 is TGTGCCAGCAGTACACGGGACAGTGGAAACACCATATATTTT.

This chain connects TRBV19 to TRBJ2-2; a possible D gene is TRBD1 (5 bases). Trimming cost V 4 bases and J 0 bases, with 12 bases left between them. The length of the CDR3 is 16 residues. Germline V gene lookup returns CDR1 LNHDA and CDR2 SQIVND (reference sequence). The CDR3, as DNA: TGTGCCAGTAGTAGAAATAGGGGAACGAACACCGGGGAGCTGTTTTTT. Its translation: CASSRNRGTNTGELFF. The full variable domain, with the rest looked up from reference TRBV19 and TRBJ2-2, is DGGITQSPKYLFRKEGQNVTLSCEQNLNHDAMYWYRQDPGQGLRLIYYSQIVNDFQKGDIAEGYSVSREKKESFPLTVTSAQKNPTAFYLCASSRNRGTNTGELFFGEGSRLTVL.

The chain joins TRBV3-1 (or the pseudogene TRBV3-2) to TRBJ2-3; 15 bases are a match to TRBD2. Looked up from germline, CDR1 is LGHDT and CDR2 is YNNKEL (reference sequence). Trimming removed 5 bases from V and 1 base from J; junction bases left unmatched: 4. This CDR3 is built from 17 residues. The CDR3 here is CASSIRTSGGGTDTQYF. The CDR3 DNA follows: TGTGCCAGCAGCATCCGGACTAGCGGGGGGGGCACAGATACGCAGTATTTT.

The chain is built from TRBV4-1 and TRBJ2-2; perhaps TRBD1 as D (5 bases). Trimming shortened V by 1 base and J by 0 bases, and 9 bases separated the two germline ends. The CDR3 sequence is 16 residues long. Looked up from germline, CDR1 is MGHRA and CDR2 is YSYEKL. The CDR3 nucleotides read TGCGCCAGCAGCCAAGGGCAGGGATCGAACACCGGGGAGCTGTTTTTT. This translates into CASSQGQGSNTGELFF.

The rearrangement uses TRBV6-5 and TRBJ2-2; D call uncertain. Trimming pared 1 base from V and 7 bases from J, leaving 7 bases between. In germline, CDR1 is MNHEY, CDR2 SVGAGI. There are 13 residues in the CDR3. The CDR3, as DNA: TGTGCCAGCAGTTACTTCAGAAACGGGGAGCTGTTTTTT. Amino acids: CASSYFRNGELFF.

The V gene is TRBV7-2, the J gene TRBJ2-3; a possible D gene is TRBD2 (6 bases). The CDR3 totals 13 residues. V dropped 1 base and J dropped 11 bases, with 13 bases sitting between them. Germline V gene data show CDR1 as SGHTA and CDR2 as FQGNSA. The CDR3 region is CASSLGGGEQQYF. The CDR3 nucleotides are TGTGCCAGCAGCTTAGGGGGCGGGGAACAGCAGTATTTT.

This rearrangement joins TRBV15 to TRBJ2-1; the D gene is possibly TRBD2 (6 bases). The CDR3 runs 13 residues. Germline CDR1 reads LNHNV; CDR2 reads YYDKDF (reference sequence). The V gene lost 0 bases and the J gene lost 9 bases, with 9 bases spanning the gap. The CDR3 DNA sequence: TGTGCCACCAGCAGAGATGTGGGGGGTGAGCAGTTCTTC. As protein: CATSRDVGGEQFF.

This clone was seen once. The V and J genes are TRBV4-3 and TRBJ2-7; TRBD1 agrees at 9 bases. Trimming cost V 1 base and J 9 bases; bases outside gene matches: 10. The CDR3 totals 15 residues. Germline V lookup: CDR1 LGHNA, CDR2 YSLEER. CDR3 amino acids: CASSQGGTGKIVQYF. The DNA for the CDR3 is TGCGCCAGCAGCCAAGGGGGGACAGGGAAAATCGTGCAGTACTTC.

The chain uses TRBV5-5 and TRBJ2-1, with a weak D call TRBD1 (5 bases). The V gene's germline CDR1 is SGHKS and CDR2 YYEKEE (reference sequence). Trimming took 4 bases from V and 5 from J, leaving 10 bases between them. This CDR3 has 13 residues. The CDR3 DNA reads TGTGCCAGCAGCCGACAGATTGACAATGAGCAGTTCTTC. Its translation: CASSRQIDNEQFF.

J is TRBJ2-7 and V is TRBV5-1; D unresolved. CDR3 length: 14 amino acids. Germline V gives CDR1 SGHRS, CDR2 YFSETQ. The ends were cut back, 0 bases at V and 0 bases at J, with 7 bases in the middle. The CDR3 nucleotides read TGCGCCAGCAGCTTGGTCGCGAACTCCTACGAGCAGTACTTC. Translation gives CASSLVANSYEQYF.

CDR3 residues: CASSPVGQSALGANVLTF. CDR3 sequence (DNA): TGTGCCAGCTCACCTGTAGGACAGTCGGCGTTGGGGGCCAACGTCCTGACTTTC. The rearrangement uses TRBV18 and TRBJ2-6, with D maybe TRBD1 (6 bases). CDR1 is KGHSH, CDR2 LQKENI, per germline. Trimming shortened V by 3 bases and J by 4 bases, and 19 bases separated the two germline ends. This CDR3 has 18 amino acids.

This chain joins TRBV7-2 and TRBJ2-1; 7 bases line up with TRBD2. The CDR3 consists of 16 residues. In germline, CDR1 is SGHTA, CDR2 FQGNSA. V was clipped by 4 bases and J by 9 bases; unmatched bases: 15. The CDR3 DNA reads as TGTGCCAGCAGCTCGCCCGGGACTAACCGCCTCAGTGAGCAGTTCTTC. Protein: CASSSPGTNRLSEQFF.

V gene TRBV18 combines with J gene TRBJ2-7, with 9 bases identical to TRBD2. CDR3 length: 14 residues. Per the germline V gene, CDR1 is KGHSH and CDR2 is LQKENI. V shed 4 bases and J 5 bases; nucleotides not matched to a gene: 6. Here the CDR3 DNA reads TGTGCCAGCTCACTGGCGGGGGGGCCCAACGAGCAGTACTTC. It codes for CASSLAGGPNEQYF.

This chain links TRBV6-5 with TRBJ2-1; 8 bases match TRBD1. Trimming cost V 6 bases and J 7 bases; bases outside gene matches: 5. This CDR3 contains 13 residues. Germline CDR1 is MNHEY and CDR2 is SVGAGI. The CDR3 DNA follows: TGTGCCAGCAGACAGGGGGGTACAAATGAGCAGTTCTTC. It codes for CASRQGGTNEQFF.

Here the CDR3 reads CASSGGSDPVYEQYF. Written as DNA, the CDR3 is TGTGCCAGCAGCGGAGGGTCAGACCCTGTGTACGAGCAGTACTTC. The genes are TRBV9 and TRBJ2-7; maybe TRBD2 (5 bases). The CDR3 is 15 amino acids. Trimming stripped 3 bases from V and 4 bases from J, with 17 bases between. Per the germline V gene, CDR1 is SGDLS and CDR2 is YYNGEE.

V gene TRBV20-1 combines with J gene TRBJ2-5, with 10 bases that match TRBD2. Germline V gives CDR1 DFQATT, CDR2 SNEGSKA (reference sequence). The J segment lost 3 bases and the V segment lost 3 bases, leaving 7 bases of the junction unmatched. The CDR3 is made up of 15 amino acids. The chain's CDR3 is CSASRAGGPEETQYF. DNA of the CDR3: TGCAGTGCTAGTAGAGCGGGGGGGCCGGAAGAGACCCAGTACTTC.

This clone was counted once. V usage is TRBV18 and J usage is TRBJ2-5; 9 bases map to TRBD1. The V gene end was trimmed by 6 bases and the J gene end by 4 bases; junction bases not matched to a gene: 6. Germline CDR1 is KGHSH and CDR2 is LQKENI. The CDR3 covers 14 residues. The CDR3 protein is CASSLGQGLETQYF. CDR3 DNA: TGTGCCAGCTCTCTCGGACAGGGGTTAGAGACCCAGTACTTC.